This T cell receptor (beta chain) was obtained from a study of PD-1 blockade in classical Hodgkin lymphoma. Across the whole study: Nivolumab was administered to patients intravenously at 3 mg/kg every 2 weeks. Study results and caveats: Repertoires differed for reasons still undefined, possibly disease activity or prior therapy.

Patients all relapsed after autologous stem cell transplantation, and there was variation in brentuximab vedotin exposure. As for this clone: Antigen unknown. Compared with germline, one end of the junction differs, possibly owing to a read error.

The repertoire was sequenced with immunoSEQ multiplex PCR; TCRdb's copy has only in-frame clones and lacks some. The sample includes 46,000 or so clones, over 70% of them seen just once. Germline CDR1 and CDR2: KGHSH and LQKENI. The CDR3 is made up of 14 amino acids. The receptor comes from a human donor with classical Hodgkin lymphoma. The chain uses TRBV18 and TRBJ1-6, with D uncertain. The sample in question was peripheral blood mononuclear cells (PBMCs), obtained before the second cycle of nivolumab. The DNA for the CDR3 is TGTGCCAGTTCAAGGGAGGGTCCAAATTCCCCCCTCCACTTT. Translation: CASSREGPNSPLHF.